A selection of T cell receptor beta chains follows, all from one sample in a study of cytomegalovirus exposure and HLA in healthy donors. Data came from immunoSEQ multiplex PCR; TCRdb stores just in-frame clones and leaves some out. The repertoire has under 100,000 clones, less than 80% of them found once; the top ten carry roughly 13%. The sequencing input was PBMCs. Every receptor here comes from a human donor in good health. Each CDR3 is given with its conserved first and last residue. D genes are given only for firm matches. Expanded clones get a size class; other rows say once, few or many, or leave the size out.

. TRBJ2-1 TRBV4-3 . CASSQDGTMANEQFF TGCGCCAGCAGCCAAGATGGGACAATGGCCAATGAGCAGTTCTTC
. TRBJ2-7 TRBV5-6 many CASSLSPIPHEQYF TGTGCCAGCAGCTTAAGCCCGATCCCCCACGAGCAGTACTTC
. TRBJ1-1 TRBV5-6 . CASSSQVTEAFF TGTGCCAGCAGCTCACAGGTCACTGAAGCTTTCTTT
TRBD2 TRBJ2-5 TRBV19 few CASSGTSGSFETQYF TGTGCCAGTAGTGGGACTAGCGGGTCCTTTGAGACCCAGTACTTC
. TRBJ1-1 TRBV7-9 few CASSPDRTEAFF TGTGCCAGCAGCCCCGACAGAACTGAAGCTTTCTTT
. TRBJ1-2 TRBV30 . CAWSVQASGYTF TGTGCCTGGAGTGTACAGGCGAGTGGCTACACCTTC
. TRBJ1-2 TRBV4-1 . CASSQPLSRQGGSNYGYTF TGCGCCAGCAGCCAACCCTTGAGCAGGCAGGGTGGGTCCAACTATGGCTACACCTTC
TRBD2 TRBJ2-5 TRBV6-1 . CASSGGAEETQYF TGTGCCAGCAGCGGGGGGGCCGAAGAGACCCAGTACTTC
TRBD1 TRBJ1-2 TRBV6-5 . CASRGQPMGYGYTF TGTGCCAGCAGGGGACAGCCCATGGGCTATGGCTACACCTTC
TRBD2 TRBJ2-3 TRBV7-9 . CASSFWRGDEVTQYF TGTGCCAGCAGCTTTTGGCGGGGGGACGAGGTTACGCAGTATTTT
TRBD1 TRBJ1-1 TRBV7-6 . CASSLAQGAKHTEAFF TGTGCCAGCAGCTTAGCCCAGGGGGCGAAACATACTGAAGCTTTCTTT
. TRBJ2-7 TRBV11-2 . CASSSSSTGSYEQYF TGTGCCAGCAGCTCTAGTTCGACGGGAAGCTACGAGCAGTACTTC
TRBD2 TRBJ2-1 TRBV29-1 . CSAGLAAYNEQFF TGCAGCGCCGGACTAGCGGCCTACAATGAGCAGTTCTTC
TRBD1 TRBJ1-2 TRBV11-1 . CASSLARGNYGYTF TGTGCCAGCAGCTTAGCCAGGGGGAACTATGGCTACACCTTC
TRBD1 TRBJ1-1 TRBV19 . CASRDRNTEAFF TGTGCCAGCCGGGACAGGAACACTGAAGCTTTCTTT
TRBD1 TRBJ1-2 TRBV14 few CASSQDTGGYGYTF TGTGCCAGCAGCCAAGATACAGGGGGGTATGGCTACACCTTC
TRBD1 TRBJ1-2 TRBV29-1 . CSVAGQMPYGYTF TGCAGCGTGGCGGGACAGATGCCCTATGGCTACACCTTC